A single sample is the source of the 24 T cell receptor beta chains below, sequenced in a study of blood T cell repertoires in COVID-19. Sequencing used immunoSEQ multiplex PCR; TCRdb keeps in-frame clones, though not all of them. This table holds approximately 150,000 clones, 90% found once. Sequences were obtained from peripheral blood. These receptors all stem from a man in his 60s with active or convalescent COVID-19.

CDR3 sequence reads: CASRTTGRGIQPQHF. The DNA for the CDR3 is TGTGCCAGCAGGACCACAGGGAGAGGAATTCAGCCCCAGCATTTT. This chain uses TRBV6-6 with TRBJ1-5, with TRBD1 as a possible D gene (6 bases). Germline loops: CDR1 MNHNY, CDR2 SVGAGI (reference sequence). The CDR3 totals 15 residues. Between the trimmed V and J ends, which lost 6 bases and 6 bases, there was a span of 18 bases.

J is TRBJ2-2 and V is TRBV6-1; 9 bases fit TRBD2. Trimming cost V 1 base and J 0 bases; bases outside gene matches: 0. The CDR3 runs to 16 residues. The V gene's germline CDR1 is MNHNS and CDR2 SASEGT. The DNA of the CDR3 is TGTGCCAGCAGTGAAGTAGCGGGAGCGAACACCGGGGAGCTGTTTTTT. It specifies CASSEVAGANTGELFF.

V usage is TRBV6-5 and J usage is TRBJ1-5; D perhaps matches TRBD1 (6 bases). Germline-derived CDR1 and CDR2 are MNHEY and SVGAGI. CDR3 size: 14 residues. The V gene lost 4 bases and the J gene lost 5 bases, with 12 bases spanning the gap. The CDR3 DNA reads as TGTGCCAGCAGTTTCAGGGGAAAGGATCAGCCCCAGCATTTT. Residues: CASSFRGKDQPQHF.

The V call is TRBV6-5, the J call TRBJ1-3; a possible D gene is TRBD1 (6 bases). The V end was cut by 7 bases, the J end by 4 bases, with 8 bases between. CDR3 size: 12 residues. Per the germline V gene, CDR1 is MNHEY and CDR2 is SVGAGI. Here the CDR3 DNA reads TGTGCCAGCACAGGGGCGGGAAACACCATATATTTT. Translation gives CASTGAGNTIYF.

The V gene is TRBV2, the J gene TRBJ1-1; 7 positions agree with TRBD1. The J segment lost 4 bases and the V segment lost 3 bases, leaving 5 bases of the junction unmatched. Germline-derived CDR1 and CDR2 are SNHLY and FYNNEI. This CDR3 is 14 amino acids long. CDR3 sequence (DNA): TGTGCCAGCAGTGAGATGACAGGGCGCACTGAAGCTTTCTTT. It translates to CASSEMTGRTEAFF. The full variable domain, completed using reference TRBV2 and TRBJ1-1, is EPEVTQTPSHQVTQMGQEVILRCVPISNHLYFYWYRQILGQKVEFLVSFYNNEISEKSEIFDDQFSVERPDGSNFTLKIRSTKLEDSAMYFCASSEMTGRTEAFFGQGTRLTVV.

This chain uses TRBV29-1 with TRBJ2-4; 9 positions agree with TRBD1. The CDR3 runs 17 residues. Germline V CDR1 and CDR2: SQVTM, ANQGSEA. The J segment lost 0 bases and the V segment lost 7 bases, leaving 13 bases of the junction unmatched. The CDR3 sequence: CSAATGGWDLAKNIQYF. CDR3 DNA: TGCAGCGCTGCTACAGGGGGCTGGGATTTAGCCAAAAACATTCAGTACTTC.

The chain employs TRBV2 and TRBJ1-2; 7 positions agree with TRBD1. The V segment lost 8 bases and the J segment 8 bases; nucleotides outside the gene matches: 14. This CDR3 region has 14 residues. Germline V CDR1 and CDR2: SNHLY, FYNNEI. The CDR3 protein is CASGREEGAGGYTF. CDR3 in DNA: TGTGCCAGCGGAAGGGAAGAGGGGGCGGGAGGCTACACCTTC.

The V and J genes are TRBV9 and TRBJ1-1; 10 nucleotides line up with TRBD1. CDR3 size: 14 residues. Germline V gives CDR1 SGDLS, CDR2 YYNGEE. The J segment lost 5 bases and the V segment lost 4 bases, leaving 5 bases of the junction unmatched. The CDR3 is CASSMRTGGTEAFF. The DNA for the CDR3 is TGTGCCAGCAGCATGCGGACAGGGGGAACTGAAGCTTTCTTT.

J is TRBJ2-1 and V is TRBV3-1 (or the pseudogene TRBV3-2), with 7 bases aligning to TRBD1. Germline CDR1 and CDR2: LGHDT and YNNKEL (reference sequence). The CDR3 has 15 amino acids. The V and J ends lost 4 bases and 4 bases, in that order; junction bases with no gene match: 7. The CDR3 sequence: CASSPPQGDYNEQFF. CDR3 DNA sequence: TGTGCCAGCAGCCCCCCGCAGGGGGATTACAATGAGCAGTTCTTC.

The V and J genes are TRBV6-4 and TRBJ1-2; possibly TRBD1 for D (5 bases). Trimming left V 5 bases short and J 2 bases short, with 12 bases between. This CDR3 is 14 amino acids long. Germline CDR1 MRHNA, CDR2 SNTAGT. CDR3 protein: CASSPGQANYGYTF. The CDR3 region has the DNA TGTGCCAGCAGTCCAGGGCAGGCAAACTATGGCTACACCTTC.

In this sample, this clone turned up once. The chain carries TRBV6-2 or TRBV6-3 and TRBJ2-4; TRBD2 matches at 9 bases. Looked up from germline, CDR1 is MNHEY and CDR2 is SVGEGT. CDR3 length: 14 residues. With 5 bases clipped from V and 9 bases from J, the junction kept 8 bases outside the gene matches. The chain's CDR3 is CASSPQREDFIQYF. The CDR3 DNA is TGTGCCAGCAGTCCCCAGCGGGAGGATTTCATTCAGTACTTC.

The chain's CDR3 is CASSIEDRVYGYTF. CDR3 nucleotides: TGTGCCAGTAGTATAGAAGACAGGGTTTATGGCTACACCTTC. The V and J genes are TRBV19 and TRBJ1-2, with TRBD1 identical over 7 bases. Germline values: CDR1 LNHDA, CDR2 SQIVND (reference sequence). CDR3 length: 14 residues. V gave up 0 bases and J gave up 5 bases; unmatched junction bases: 3.

This clone was detected once. The gene calls are TRBV7-2 and TRBJ1-4; D gene uncertain. The germline CDR1 and CDR2 sequences are SGHTA and FQGNSA. V lost 8 bases and J lost 0, with 4 bases in between. The CDR3 has 12 residues. CDR3 in amino acids: CASSATNEKLFF. CDR3 nucleotides: TGTGCCAGCTCTGCAACTAATGAAAAACTGTTTTTT.

This clone was seen a few times. The chain employs TRBV5-1 and TRBJ1-3; D is undetermined. V was shortened by 0 bases and J by 0 bases, with 10 bases between the two germline ends. Looked up from germline, CDR1 is SGHRS and CDR2 is YFSETQ. The length of the CDR3 is 16 residues. For the CDR3, the DNA is TGCGCCAGCAGCTTGGCTACTCCTGCCTCTGGAAACACCATATATTTT. Protein product: CASSLATPASGNTIYF.

The chain links TRBV19 to TRBJ1-3; D unresolved. The CDR3 length is 14 residues. Germline CDR1 reads LNHDA; CDR2 reads SQIVND (reference sequence). Trimming removed 3 bases at V and 0 bases at J, with 6 bases between. The CDR3 reads CASSIGISGNTIYF. In DNA form, the CDR3 reads TGTGCCAGTAGTATCGGGATCTCTGGAAACACCATATATTTT.

The chain uses TRBV2 and TRBJ1-2; D is undetermined. Between the trimmed V and J ends, which lost 2 bases and 4 bases, there was a span of 8 bases. The CDR3 covers 13 residues. The germline V gene has CDR1 SNHLY and CDR2 FYNNEI. DNA of the CDR3: TGTGCCAGCAGTGAATACACCACCTATGGCTACACCTTC. Protein product: CASSEYTTYGYTF.

There are a few counts of this clone. The J gene is TRBJ2-6, the V gene TRBV18; TRBD1 matches 10 bases. Germline V gene lookup returns CDR1 KGHSH and CDR2 LQKENI. V dropped 5 bases and J dropped 2; count of bases not matched to a gene: 6. CDR3 size: 17 residues. The CDR3 here is CASSSTGGDAGANVLTF. The CDR3 region has the DNA TGTGCCAGCTCATCGACAGGGGGCGATGCTGGGGCCAACGTCCTGACTTTC. Based on the CDR3 plus reference TRBV18 and TRBJ2-6, the full variable domain is NAGVMQNPRHLVRRRGQEARLRCSPMKGHSHVYWYRQLPEEGLKFMVYLQKENIIDESGMPKERFSAEFPKEGPSILRIQQVVRGDSAAYFCASSSTGGDAGANVLTFGAGSRLTVL.

The gene calls are TRBV25-1 and TRBJ1-3, with no clear D. Per the germline V gene, CDR1 is MGHDK and CDR2 is SYGVNS. This CDR3 region has 15 residues. V gave up 0 bases and J gave up 3 bases, with 9 bases separating them. The CDR3 sequence is CASSEYRGGGNTIYF. CDR3 sequence (DNA): TGTGCCAGCAGTGAATACAGAGGAGGTGGAAACACCATATATTTT.

This chain uses TRBV9 with TRBJ2-6; no reliable D call. CDR1 is SGDLS, CDR2 YYNGEE, per germline. This CDR3 comprises 15 residues. V shed 0 bases and J shed 4 bases, with 8 bases lying between them. The CDR3 loop is CASSVVPGGANVLTF. The DNA for the CDR3 is TGTGCCAGCAGCGTAGTTCCAGGCGGGGCCAACGTCCTGACTTTC. Using reference TRBV9 and TRBJ2-6 for the parts outside the CDR3, the full variable domain is DSGVTQTPKHLITATGQRVTLRCSPRSGDLSVYWYQQSLDQGLQFLIQYYNGEERAKGNILERFSAQQFPDLHSELNLSSLELGDSALYFCASSVVPGGANVLTFGAGSRLTVL.

The chain couples TRBV18 to TRBJ2-1, with 9 bases fitting TRBD1. Germline V gene data show CDR1 as KGHSH and CDR2 as LQKENI. This CDR3 spans 15 amino acids. Trimming cost V 3 bases and J 10 bases; bases outside gene matches: 10. CDR3 loop: CASSPTGTGIGEQFF. The CDR3 region has the DNA TGTGCCAGCTCACCGACCGGGACAGGGATTGGAGAGCAGTTCTTC.

This rearrangement joins TRBV4-1 to TRBJ2-3; the D is unclear. Germline V CDR1 and CDR2: MGHRA, YSYEKL. The germline V and J ends were trimmed by 4 bases and 2 bases, with 16 bases remaining between them. The CDR3 contains 16 residues. CDR3 region: CASSPLRGDLTDTQYF. Here the CDR3 DNA reads TGCGCCAGCAGCCCCCTACGCGGAGATCTCACAGATACGCAGTATTTT.

The J gene is TRBJ1-6, the V gene TRBV19; D gene ambiguous. V dropped 5 bases and J dropped 0 bases, with 11 bases sitting between them. Germline CDR1 is LNHDA and CDR2 is SQIVND (reference sequence). The length of the CDR3 is 16 residues. The CDR3 region has the DNA TGTGCCAGTAGTTTACTCGAGAGCTCCTATAATTCACCCCTCCACTTT. It encodes CASSLLESSYNSPLHF.

This chain uses TRBV18 with TRBJ2-4; weak D call: TRBD2 (5 bases). The CDR3 sequence is 14 residues long. V was pared by 6 bases and J by 8 bases, with 17 bases between. The V gene's germline CDR1 is KGHSH and CDR2 LQKENI. As DNA, the CDR3 is TGTGCCAGCTCTCCGCCGGGGTCTGAGGACATTCAGTACTTC. Translation: CASSPPGSEDIQYF.

This chain's CDR3 is CSAGRGTEAFF. The CDR3, as DNA: TGCAGCGCTGGTCGGGGCACTGAAGCTTTCTTT. This sequence joins TRBV29-1 and TRBJ1-1, with no clear D. Trimming left V 7 bases short and J 4 bases short, with 10 bases between. The CDR3 sequence is 11 residues long. Germline CDR1 and CDR2: SQVTM and ANQGSEA. Looking up the rest from reference TRBV29-1 and TRBJ1-1 gives the full variable domain: SAVISQKPSRDICQRGTSLTIQCQVDSQVTMMFWYRQQPGQSLTLIATANQGSEATYESGFVIDKFPISRPNLTFSTLTVSNMSPEDSSIYLCSAGRGTEAFFGQGTRLTVV.